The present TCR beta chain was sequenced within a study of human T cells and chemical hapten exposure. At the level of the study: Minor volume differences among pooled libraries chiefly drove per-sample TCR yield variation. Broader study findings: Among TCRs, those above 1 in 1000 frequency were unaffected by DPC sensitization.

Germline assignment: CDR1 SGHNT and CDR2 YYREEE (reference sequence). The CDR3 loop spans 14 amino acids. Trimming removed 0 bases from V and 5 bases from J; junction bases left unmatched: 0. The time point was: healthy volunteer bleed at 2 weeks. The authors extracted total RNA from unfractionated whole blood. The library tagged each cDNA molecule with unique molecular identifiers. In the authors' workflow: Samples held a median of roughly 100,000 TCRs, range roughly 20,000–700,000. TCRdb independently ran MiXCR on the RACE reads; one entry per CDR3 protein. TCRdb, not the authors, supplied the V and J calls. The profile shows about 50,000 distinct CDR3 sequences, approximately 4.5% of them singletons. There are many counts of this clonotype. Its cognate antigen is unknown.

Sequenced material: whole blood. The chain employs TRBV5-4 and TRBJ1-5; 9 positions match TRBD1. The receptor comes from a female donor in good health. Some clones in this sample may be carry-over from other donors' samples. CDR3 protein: CASSLGTGDQPQHF. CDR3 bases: TGTGCCAGCAGCTTGGGGACAGGGGATCAGCCCCAGCATTTT.